Listed below are T cell receptor beta chains from one sample, sequenced in a study of T cell responses to AZD1222 COVID-19 vaccine. Assay used: immunoSEQ multiplex PCR; TCRdb lists only in-frame clones, some missing. The table lists 120,000 to 150,000 clones, just over 90% of them singletons. The input for sequencing was peripheral blood, taken on day 0 of MenACWY control vaccination. These TCRs come from an adult in good health. The CDR3 runs from the conserved cysteine through the conserved F or W. Each record gives: clone size, J gene, V gene, CDR3 length, D gene, CDR3 DNA, CDR3 protein. D genes are given only for firm matches. Clone size is stated in some rows and not others, as once, few, many or a class when expanded.

>-|TRBJ1-5|TRBV5-1|15|-
TGCGCCAGCAGTCCGGCGGGCGAGAGCTACCAGCCCCAGCATTTT
CASSPAGESYQPQHF
>once|TRBJ1-1|TRBV4-1|14|-
TGCGCCAGCAGTTACATTCCATTCAACCCTGAAGCTTTCTTT
CASSYIPFNPEAFF
>-|TRBJ1-2|TRBV12-3/TRBV12-4|13|-
TGTGCCAGCAGTTTAGGTTCTACAGGAGGCTACACCTTC
CASSLGSTGGYTF
>-|TRBJ2-7|TRBV3-1/TRBV3-2|18|TRBD2
TGTGCCAGCAGCCGAGGACTAGCGGGGGGCCTAACCTACTACGAGCAGTACTTC
CASSRGLAGGLTYYEQYF
>-|TRBJ1-5|TRBV6-2/TRBV6-3|13|-
TGTGCCAGCAGTTACGAGCGGAATCAGCCCCAGCATTTT
CASSYERNQPQHF
>-|TRBJ2-1|TRBV27|15|TRBD2
TGTGCCAGCAACGGACTAGCGGGGGCCGGGGATGAGCAGTTCTTC
CASNGLAGAGDEQFF
>-|TRBJ1-2|TRBV28|16|-
TGTGCCAGCAGTTTGACCCCGGGGGGGTCGGGCTATGGCTACACCTTC
CASSLTPGGSGYGYTF
>-|TRBJ2-7|TRBV11-2|15|-
TGTGCCAGCAGCTTAGTCCCTGGGAAAACCTACGAGCAGTACTTC
CASSLVPGKTYEQYF
>-|TRBJ2-5|TRBV7-9|13|-
TGTGCCGGCGGCGACCGGGGACAAGAGACCCAGTACTTC
CAGGDRGQETQYF
>-|TRBJ1-5|TRBV7-8|18|TRBD1
TGTGCCAGCAGCTATATTCCCTCCGGGACAGGGCGGGTTCAGCCCCAGCATTTT
CASSYIPSGTGRVQPQHF
>-|TRBJ2-2|TRBV19|15|-
TGTGCCAGTACTAGGGGGATTGCGAACACCGGGGAGCTGTTTTTT
CASTRGIANTGELFF
>-|TRBJ2-1|TRBV11-2|15|-
TGTGCCAGCAGCTTGGGGGACGGGATAAACAATGAGCAGTTCTTC
CASSLGDGINNEQFF
>-|TRBJ1-3|TRBV25-1|14|-
TGTGCCAGCAGACCGGGACGCTCTGGAAACACCATATATTTT
CASRPGRSGNTIYF
>-|TRBJ2-7|TRBV6-4|14|-
TGTGCCAGCAGTAAAGAAGCCACCTCCTACGAGCAGTACTTC
CASSKEATSYEQYF
>few|TRBJ1-5|TRBV4-1|15|-
TGCGCCAGCAGCCAGGGCCCAGGGACGGGACAGCCCCAGCATTTT
CASSQGPGTGQPQHF
>-|TRBJ2-5|TRBV11-3|14|-
TGTGCCAGCAGCCGAGGTCCGGGGAGGGAGACCCAGTACTTC
CASSRGPGRETQYF
>-|TRBJ2-7|TRBV5-6|14|-
TGTGCCAGCAGCCGAAATCCCCTGCTCTACGAGCAGTACTTC
CASSRNPLLYEQYF
>-|TRBJ1-2|TRBV6-5|10|-
TGTGCCAGCGGACGGGATGGCTACACCTTC
CASGRDGYTF
>-|TRBJ1-1|TRBV10-2|12|TRBD1
TGCGCCACCCATGACAGGGGGCGAGCGGCTTTCTTT
CATHDRGRAAFF
>-|TRBJ2-7|TRBV5-4|17|TRBD2
TGTGCCAGCAGCTTCCTCGGGACTAGCGGTCTCCGCTACGAGCAGTACTTC
CASSFLGTSGLRYEQYF
>-|TRBJ1-2|TRBV18|13|TRBD1
TGTGCCAGCTCACTCGACAGGGGGCACGGCTACACCTTC
CASSLDRGHGYTF
>-|TRBJ2-5|TRBV24-1|16|TRBD1
TGTGCCACCAGTGATTTTGGACAGGGGGTGGGAGAGACCCAGTACTTC
CATSDFGQGVGETQYF
>-|TRBJ1-6|TRBV27|18|TRBD1
TGTGCCAGCAGCTTGGACAGGGGGCAGAGCTCCTATAATTCACCCCTCCACTTT
CASSLDRGQSSYNSPLHF
>-|TRBJ1-6|TRBV28|14|-
TGTGCCAGCTGTAGGAGCTCCTATAATTCACCCCTCCACTTT
CASCRSSYNSPLHF
>-|TRBJ2-6|TRBV27|16|TRBD2
TGTGCCAGCAAGGTTGCGGGAGATAATGGGGCCAACGTCCTGACTTTC
CASKVAGDNGANVLTF
>-|TRBJ1-5|TRBV19|12|-
TGTGCCAATCTACACGGATTCCGGCCCCAGCATTTT
CANLHGFRPQHF
>-|TRBJ1-1|TRBV29-1|11|-
TGCAGCGTTGTTTGGGGGGCGGGAGCTTTCTTT
CSVVWGAGAFF
>-|TRBJ2-7|TRBV5-1|15|TRBD2
TGCGCCAGCAGTGAGACTAGCGGGAGGATTTACGAGCAGTACTTC
CASSETSGRIYEQYF
>-|TRBJ1-3|TRBV7-9|15|-
TGTGCCAGCAGCTTAGGGGTCTACTCTGGAAACACCATATATTTT
CASSLGVYSGNTIYF
>-|TRBJ1-2|TRBV2|12|TRBD1
TGTGCCAGCAGTGGACAGGGGGCGGGCTACACCTTC
CASSGQGAGYTF
>once|TRBJ2-7|TRBV6-6|14|-
TGTGCCAGCAGTTACTCAGGCAGGGGAGGCGAGCAGTACTTC
CASSYSGRGGEQYF
>-|TRBJ1-1|TRBV7-2|12|-
TGTGCCAGCAGCTTCAGCCCTGGGCCCGCTTTCTTT
CASSFSPGPAFF
>-|TRBJ1-5|TRBV29-1|13|-
TGCAGCGTGCGGACGGGGTACAATCAGCCCCAGCATTTT
CSVRTGYNQPQHF
>-|TRBJ1-4|TRBV5-1|15|-
TGCGCCAGCAGCTTGGGGTCAGGGGCGAGTGAAAAACTGTTTTTT
CASSLGSGASEKLFF
>few|TRBJ2-2|TRBV18|13|-
TGTGCCAGCTCCCAGGGGAATGTCGGGGAGCTGTTTTTT
CASSQGNVGELFF
>-|TRBJ2-7|TRBV5-1|18|TRBD2
TGCGCCAGCAGCTTGGCCCATCTAGCGGGAGAGCCTTCCTACGAGCAGTACTTC
CASSLAHLAGEPSYEQYF
>-|TRBJ1-2|TRBV29-1|15|TRBD1
TGCAGCGTTGAAGATCTGGGACAGGGAACTGACGGCTACACCTTC
CSVEDLGQGTDGYTF
>few|TRBJ1-2|TRBV5-4|13|-
TGTGCCAGCAGCTTGGAGGGGTACGATGGCTACACCTTC
CASSLEGYDGYTF
>-|TRBJ2-1|TRBV10-2|17|TRBD2
TGCGCCAGCAGTGAGACGCTAGCGGGATACACCTACAATGAGCAGTTCTTC
CASSETLAGYTYNEQFF
>-|TRBJ2-1|TRBV9|15|TRBD1
TGTGCCAGCAGCTTCGGACAGGGGGCCTACAATGAGCAGTTCTTC
CASSFGQGAYNEQFF
>-|TRBJ1-1|TRBV5-1|14|-
TGCGCCAGCAGCTCCCTGACAGGGAACACTGAAGCTTTCTTT
CASSSLTGNTEAFF
>-|TRBJ1-2|TRBV6-6|15|-
TGTGCCAGCAGGCCGCAGGAACCCAGGAGCTATGGCTACACCTTC
CASRPQEPRSYGYTF
>once|TRBJ1-1|TRBV7-9|13|-
TGTGCCAGCAGCTTATCTGCGGGGACTGAAGCTTTCTTT
CASSLSAGTEAFF
>-|TRBJ1-4|TRBV2|14|TRBD1
TGTGCCAGCAGTAGGGGACAGAATAATGAAAAACTGTTTTTT
CASSRGQNNEKLFF
>-|TRBJ1-1|TRBV19|14|TRBD1
TGTGCCAGTAGTATTGGGACAGTACCCTCTGAAGCTTTCTTT
CASSIGTVPSEAFF
>few|TRBJ1-6|TRBV3-1/TRBV3-2|15|-
TGTGCCAGCAGCCTCGGACAGACGATTAATTCACCCCTCCACTTT
CASSLGQTINSPLHF
>-|TRBJ2-1|TRBV4-2|12|-
TGTGCCAGCAGCCAAGGTATCCATGAGCAGTTCTTC
CASSQGIHEQFF